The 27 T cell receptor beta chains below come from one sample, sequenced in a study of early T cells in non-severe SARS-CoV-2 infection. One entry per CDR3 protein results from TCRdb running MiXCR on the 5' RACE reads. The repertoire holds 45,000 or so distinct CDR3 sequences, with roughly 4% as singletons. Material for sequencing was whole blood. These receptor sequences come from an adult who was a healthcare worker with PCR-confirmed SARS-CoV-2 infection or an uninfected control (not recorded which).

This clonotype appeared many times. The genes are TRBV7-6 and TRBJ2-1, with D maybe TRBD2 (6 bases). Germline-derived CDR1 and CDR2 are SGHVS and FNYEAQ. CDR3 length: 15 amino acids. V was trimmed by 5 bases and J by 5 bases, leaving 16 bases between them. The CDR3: CASSGWREKDNEQFF. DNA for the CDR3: TGTGCCAGCAGCGGCTGGAGGGAAAAGGACAATGAGCAGTTCTTC.

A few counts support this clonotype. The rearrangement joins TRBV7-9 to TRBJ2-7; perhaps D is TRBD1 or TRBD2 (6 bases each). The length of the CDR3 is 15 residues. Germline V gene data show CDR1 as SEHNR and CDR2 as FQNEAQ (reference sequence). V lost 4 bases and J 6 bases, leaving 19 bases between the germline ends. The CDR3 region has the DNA TGTGCCAGCAGCTCCGGGGGCGCGGATGGGATCGAGCAGTACTTC. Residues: CASSSGGADGIEQYF.

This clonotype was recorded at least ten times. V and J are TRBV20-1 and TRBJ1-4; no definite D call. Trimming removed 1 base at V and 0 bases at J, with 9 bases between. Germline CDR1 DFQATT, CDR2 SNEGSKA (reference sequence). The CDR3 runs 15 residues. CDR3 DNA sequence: TGCAGTGCTAGAGGGGCGGCGGCAACTAATGAAAAACTGTTTTTT. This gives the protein CSARGAAATNEKLFF.

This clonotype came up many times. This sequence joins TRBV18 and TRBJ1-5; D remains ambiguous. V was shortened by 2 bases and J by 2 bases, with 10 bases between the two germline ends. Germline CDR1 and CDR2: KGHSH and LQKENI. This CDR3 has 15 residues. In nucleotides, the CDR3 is TGTGCCAGCTCACCAACGGATGGGGGCAATCAGCCCCAGCATTTT. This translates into CASSPTDGGNQPQHF.

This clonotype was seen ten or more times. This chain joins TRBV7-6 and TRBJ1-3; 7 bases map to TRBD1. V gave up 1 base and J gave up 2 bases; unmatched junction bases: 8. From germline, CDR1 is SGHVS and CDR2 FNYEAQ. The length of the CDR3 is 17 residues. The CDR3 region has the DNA TGTGCCAGCAGCTTAGGACCCAAGGGGGCCACTGGAAACACCATATATTTT. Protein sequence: CASSLGPKGATGNTIYF.

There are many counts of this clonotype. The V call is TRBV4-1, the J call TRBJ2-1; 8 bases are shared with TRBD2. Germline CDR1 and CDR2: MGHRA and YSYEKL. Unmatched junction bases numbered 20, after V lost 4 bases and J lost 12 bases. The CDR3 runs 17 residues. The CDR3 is CASSLGLAGPRYGRQFF. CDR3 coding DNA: TGCGCCAGCAGCCTGGGCCTAGCGGGCCCGAGATACGGCCGGCAGTTCTTC.

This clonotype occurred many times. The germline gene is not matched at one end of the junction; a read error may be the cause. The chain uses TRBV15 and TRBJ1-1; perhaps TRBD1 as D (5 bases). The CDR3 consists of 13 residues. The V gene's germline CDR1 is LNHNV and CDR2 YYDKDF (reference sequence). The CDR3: CATSRAGTTKAFF. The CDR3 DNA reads TGTGCCACCAGCAGGGCCGGGACCACTAAAGCTTTCTTT.

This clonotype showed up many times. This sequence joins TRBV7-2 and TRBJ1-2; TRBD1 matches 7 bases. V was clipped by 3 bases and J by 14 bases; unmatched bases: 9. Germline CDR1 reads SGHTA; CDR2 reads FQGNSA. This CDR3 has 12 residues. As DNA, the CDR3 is TGTGCCAGCAGCTTCGACTGGACAGGCCCAACCTTC. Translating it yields CASSFDWTGPTF.

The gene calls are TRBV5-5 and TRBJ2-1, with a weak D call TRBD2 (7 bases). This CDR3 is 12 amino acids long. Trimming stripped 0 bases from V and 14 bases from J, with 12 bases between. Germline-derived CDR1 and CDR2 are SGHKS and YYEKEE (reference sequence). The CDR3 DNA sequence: TGTGCCAGCAGCTTGGTGAGGGAGGGGGAGTTCTTC. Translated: CASSLVREGEFF.

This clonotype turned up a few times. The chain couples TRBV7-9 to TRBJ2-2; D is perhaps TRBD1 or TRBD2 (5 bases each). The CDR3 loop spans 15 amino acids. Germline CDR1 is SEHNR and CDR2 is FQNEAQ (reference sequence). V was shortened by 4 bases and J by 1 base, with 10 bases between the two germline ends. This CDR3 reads CASSWDGENTGELFF. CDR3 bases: TGTGCCAGCAGCTGGGACGGTGAGAACACCGGGGAGCTGTTTTTT.

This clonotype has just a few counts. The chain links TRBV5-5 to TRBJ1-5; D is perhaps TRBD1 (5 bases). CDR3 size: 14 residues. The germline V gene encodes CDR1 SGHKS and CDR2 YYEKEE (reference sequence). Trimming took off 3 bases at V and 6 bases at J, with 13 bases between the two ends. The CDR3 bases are TGTGCCAGCAGCTCCCGGGACGACGTTCAGCCCCAGCATTTT. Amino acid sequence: CASSSRDDVQPQHF.

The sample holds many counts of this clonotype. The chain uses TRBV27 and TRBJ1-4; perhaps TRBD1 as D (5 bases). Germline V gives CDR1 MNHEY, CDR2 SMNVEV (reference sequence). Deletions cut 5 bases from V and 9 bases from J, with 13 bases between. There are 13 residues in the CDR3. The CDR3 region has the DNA TGTGCCAGCAGTCGCAGGGATGGGAAAAAACTGTTTTTT. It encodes CASSRRDGKKLFF.

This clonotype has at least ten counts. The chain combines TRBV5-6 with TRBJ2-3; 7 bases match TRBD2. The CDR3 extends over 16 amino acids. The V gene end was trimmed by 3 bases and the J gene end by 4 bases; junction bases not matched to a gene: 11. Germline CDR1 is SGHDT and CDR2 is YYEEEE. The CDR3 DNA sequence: TGTGCCAGCAGCTCCTTGTTACTAGCGAGGGCAGATACGCAGTATTTT. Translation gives CASSSLLLARADTQYF.

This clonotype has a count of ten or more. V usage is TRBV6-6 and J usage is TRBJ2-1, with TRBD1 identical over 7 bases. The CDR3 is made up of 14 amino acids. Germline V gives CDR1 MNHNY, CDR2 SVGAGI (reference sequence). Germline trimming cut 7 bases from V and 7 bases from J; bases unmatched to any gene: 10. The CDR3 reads CASTLGTVSNEQFF. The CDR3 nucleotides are TGTGCCAGCACCCTCGGGACAGTAAGTAATGAGCAGTTCTTC.

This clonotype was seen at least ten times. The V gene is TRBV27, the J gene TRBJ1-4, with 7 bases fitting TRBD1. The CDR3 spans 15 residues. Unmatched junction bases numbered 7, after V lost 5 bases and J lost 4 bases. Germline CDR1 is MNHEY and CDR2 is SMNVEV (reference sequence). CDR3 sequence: CASSPLTGDNEKLFF. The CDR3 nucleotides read TGTGCCAGCAGTCCACTCACAGGGGATAATGAAAAACTGTTTTTT.

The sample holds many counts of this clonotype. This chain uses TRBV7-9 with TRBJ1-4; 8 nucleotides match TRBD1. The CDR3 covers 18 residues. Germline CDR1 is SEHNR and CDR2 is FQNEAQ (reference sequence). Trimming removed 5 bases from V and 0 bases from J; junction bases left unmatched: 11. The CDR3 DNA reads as TGTGCCAGCAGCCGAGGGACAGGAACGTGGGCAACTAATGAAAAACTGTTTTTT. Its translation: CASSRGTGTWATNEKLFF. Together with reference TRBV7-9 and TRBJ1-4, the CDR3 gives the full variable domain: DTGVSQNPRHKITKRGQNVTFRCDPISEHNRLYWYRQTLGQGPEFLTYFQNEAQLEKSRLLSDRFSAERPKGSFSTLEIQRTEQGDSAMYLCASSRGTGTWATNEKLFFGSGTQLSVL.

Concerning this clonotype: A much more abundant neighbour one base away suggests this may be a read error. The CDR3 region has the DNA TGTGCCAGCCGGCCCACCTCGTTGCAGGGCTCCTACGAGCAGTACTTC. It translates to CASRPTSLQGSYEQYF. The chain combines TRBV28 with TRBJ2-7; possible D gene TRBD1, 5 bases. This CDR3 is built from 16 residues. Between the trimmed V and J ends, which lost 8 bases and 0 bases, there was a span of 20 bases. CDR1 is MDHEN and CDR2 is SYDVKM in the germline V gene.

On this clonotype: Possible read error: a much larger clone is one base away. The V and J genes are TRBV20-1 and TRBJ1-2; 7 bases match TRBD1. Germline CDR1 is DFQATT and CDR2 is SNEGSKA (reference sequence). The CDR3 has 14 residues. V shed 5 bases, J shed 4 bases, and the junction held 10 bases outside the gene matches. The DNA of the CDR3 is TGCAGTGCTCGTACGAGACAGGGAACCTATGGCTACACCTTC. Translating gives CSARTRQGTYGYTF.

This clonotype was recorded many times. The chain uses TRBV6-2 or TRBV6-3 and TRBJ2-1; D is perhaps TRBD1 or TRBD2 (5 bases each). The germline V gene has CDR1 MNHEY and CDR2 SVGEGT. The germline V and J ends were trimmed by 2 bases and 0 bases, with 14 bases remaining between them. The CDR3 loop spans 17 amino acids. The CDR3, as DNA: TGTGCCAGCAGTTACCGACGTGGGGGACCCTCCTACAATGAGCAGTTCTTC. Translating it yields CASSYRRGGPSYNEQFF.

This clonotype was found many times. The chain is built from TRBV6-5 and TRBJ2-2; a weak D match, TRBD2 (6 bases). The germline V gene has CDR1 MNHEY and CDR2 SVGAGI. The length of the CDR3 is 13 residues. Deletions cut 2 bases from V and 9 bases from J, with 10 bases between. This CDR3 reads CASSYEGGRELFF. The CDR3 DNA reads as TGTGCCAGCAGTTACGAGGGAGGCCGGGAGCTGTTTTTT.

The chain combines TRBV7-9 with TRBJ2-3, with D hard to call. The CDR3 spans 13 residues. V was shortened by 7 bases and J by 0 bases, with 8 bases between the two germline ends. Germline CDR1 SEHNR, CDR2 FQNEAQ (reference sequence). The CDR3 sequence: CASTPPSTDTQYF. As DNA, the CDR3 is TGTGCCAGCACCCCTCCTAGCACAGATACGCAGTATTTT.

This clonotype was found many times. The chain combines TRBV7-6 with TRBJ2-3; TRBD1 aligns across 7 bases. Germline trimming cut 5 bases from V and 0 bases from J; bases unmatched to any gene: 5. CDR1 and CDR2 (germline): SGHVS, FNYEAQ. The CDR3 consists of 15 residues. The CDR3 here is CASSQGVTSTDTQYF. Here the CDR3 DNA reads TGTGCCAGCAGCCAGGGGGTCACTAGCACAGATACGCAGTATTTT.

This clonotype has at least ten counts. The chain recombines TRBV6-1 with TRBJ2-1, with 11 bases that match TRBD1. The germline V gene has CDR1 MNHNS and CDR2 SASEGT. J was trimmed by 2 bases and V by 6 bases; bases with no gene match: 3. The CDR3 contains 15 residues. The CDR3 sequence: CASRGTGGPYNEQFF. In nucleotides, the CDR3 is TGTGCCAGCAGAGGGACAGGGGGACCCTACAATGAGCAGTTCTTC.

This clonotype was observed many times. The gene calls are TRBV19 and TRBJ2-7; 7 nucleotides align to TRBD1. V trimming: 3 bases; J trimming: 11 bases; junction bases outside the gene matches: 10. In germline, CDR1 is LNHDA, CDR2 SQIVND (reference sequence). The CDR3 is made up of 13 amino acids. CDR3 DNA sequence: TGTGCCAGTAGTATGGATCGGGACAGCTCTAAGTACTTC. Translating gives CASSMDRDSSKYF. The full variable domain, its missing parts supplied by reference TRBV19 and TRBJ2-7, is DGGITQSPKYLFRKEGQNVTLSCEQNLNHDAMYWYRQDPGQGLRLIYYSQIVNDFQKGDIAEGYSVSREKKESFPLTVTSAQKNPTAFYLCASSMDRDSSKYFGPGTRLTVT.

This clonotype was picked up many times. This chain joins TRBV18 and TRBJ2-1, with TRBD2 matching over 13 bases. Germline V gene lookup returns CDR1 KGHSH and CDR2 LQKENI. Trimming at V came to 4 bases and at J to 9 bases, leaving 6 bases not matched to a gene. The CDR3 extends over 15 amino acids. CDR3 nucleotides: TGTGCCAGCTCACGAACTAGCGGGAGGGCCAGTGAGCAGTTCTTC. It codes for CASSRTSGRASEQFF.

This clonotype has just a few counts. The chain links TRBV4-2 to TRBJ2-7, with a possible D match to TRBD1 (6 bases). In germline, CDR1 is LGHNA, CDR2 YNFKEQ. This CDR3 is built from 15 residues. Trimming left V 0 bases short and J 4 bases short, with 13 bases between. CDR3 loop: CASSQDQQGMYEQYF. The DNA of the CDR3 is TGTGCCAGCAGCCAAGATCAACAGGGAATGTACGAGCAGTACTTC.

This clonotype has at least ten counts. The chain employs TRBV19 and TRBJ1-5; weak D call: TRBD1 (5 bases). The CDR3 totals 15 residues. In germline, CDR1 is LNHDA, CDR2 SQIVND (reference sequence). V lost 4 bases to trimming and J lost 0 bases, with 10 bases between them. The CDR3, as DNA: TGTGCCAGTAGTACCCAGGGTCTTAGCAATCAGCCCCAGCATTTT. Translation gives CASSTQGLSNQPQHF.